The rows below give T cell receptor beta chains drawn from one sample of a study of blood T cells in healthy people across ages. TCRdb reprocessed the 5' RACE reads with MiXCR, giving one entry per CDR3 protein. The table shows about 900,000 distinct CDR3 sequences, with around 68% occurring only once. Sequencing was carried out using blood. All receptors come from a young man in good health. Both conserved end residues are part of each CDR3. The order of the fields is clone size, D gene, J gene, V gene, CDR3 protein, CDR3 DNA. D genes are given only for firm matches. Expanded clones get a size class; other rows say once, few or many, or leave the size out.

abundance: few
d_gene: TRBD2
j_gene: TRBJ2-7
v_gene: TRBV20-1
CDR3aa: CSAGTSGGPYEQYF
CDR3nt: TGCAGTGCTGGGACTAGCGGGGGGCCCTACGAGCAGTACTTC

abundance: once
d_gene: NA
j_gene: TRBJ2-4
v_gene: TRBV28
CDR3aa: CASSLVDGNIQYF
CDR3nt: TGTGCCAGCAGTTTAGTGGACGGAAACATTCAGTACTTC

abundance: NA
d_gene: TRBD2
j_gene: TRBJ2-1
v_gene: TRBV7-2
CDR3aa: CASSLERVAGYNEQFF
CDR3nt: TGTGCCAGCAGCTTAGAGCGGGTAGCGGGGTACAATGAGCAGTTCTTC

abundance: few
d_gene: NA
j_gene: TRBJ2-3
v_gene: TRBV7-3
CDR3aa: CASSLTSRETDTQYF
CDR3nt: TGTGCCAGCAGCTTAACCTCCAGGGAGACAGATACGCAGTATTTT

abundance: few
d_gene: NA
j_gene: TRBJ1-1
v_gene: TRBV6-2/TRBV6-3
CDR3aa: CASSYYGQSPRRTETEAFF
CDR3nt: TGTGCCAGCAGTTACTACGGACAGTCGCCCCGAAGAACTGAGACTGAAGCTTTCTTT

abundance: NA
d_gene: NA
j_gene: TRBJ2-1
v_gene: TRBV25-1
CDR3aa: CASSPEQGSYNEQFF
CDR3nt: TGTGCCAGCAGTCCCGAACAAGGGTCCTACAATGAGCAGTTCTTC

abundance: few
d_gene: TRBD2
j_gene: TRBJ2-1
v_gene: TRBV20-1
CDR3aa: CSASRAGDPYNEQFF
CDR3nt: TGCAGTGCTAGTCGGGCGGGGGACCCCTACAATGAGCAGTTCTTC

abundance: NA
d_gene: TRBD2
j_gene: TRBJ2-7
v_gene: TRBV28
CDR3aa: CASTYGTSGVYEQYF
CDR3nt: TGTGCCAGCACCTATGGGACTAGCGGCGTCTACGAGCAGTACTTC

abundance: NA
d_gene: TRBD1
j_gene: TRBJ2-7
v_gene: TRBV13
CDR3aa: CASSYRDRPLNEQYF
CDR3nt: TGTGCCAGCAGCTACCGGGACAGACCCCTTAACGAGCAGTACTTC

abundance: NA
d_gene: NA
j_gene: TRBJ1-1
v_gene: TRBV6-1
CDR3aa: CASTIQYNTEAFF
CDR3nt: TGTGCCAGTACAATTCAGTACAACACTGAAGCTTTCTTT

abundance: NA
d_gene: NA
j_gene: TRBJ1-2
v_gene: TRBV7-9
CDR3aa: CASSLQTAAMGYGYTF
CDR3nt: TGTGCCAGCAGCTTACAGACCGCGGCTATGGGCTATGGCTACACCTTC

abundance: NA
d_gene: NA
j_gene: TRBJ2-4
v_gene: TRBV2
CDR3aa: CASRDPLNIQYF
CDR3nt: TGTGCCAGCAGGGACCCATTAAACATTCAGTACTTC

abundance: few
d_gene: TRBD1
j_gene: TRBJ1-2
v_gene: TRBV10-3
CDR3aa: CATTGTGLNYGYTF
CDR3nt: TGTGCCACGACCGGGACAGGGCTAAACTATGGCTACACCTTC

abundance: NA
d_gene: NA
j_gene: TRBJ2-7
v_gene: TRBV12-3/TRBV12-4
CDR3aa: CASSLASTWSEQYF
CDR3nt: TGTGCCAGCAGTTTGGCAAGTACGTGGTCCGAGCAGTACTTC

abundance: NA
d_gene: NA
j_gene: TRBJ2-7
v_gene: TRBV10-3
CDR3aa: CAFYPGGSYEQYF
CDR3nt: TGTGCCTTTTACCCAGGGGGGTCCTACGAGCAGTACTTC

abundance: many
d_gene: NA
j_gene: TRBJ2-7
v_gene: TRBV4-2
CDR3aa: CASSQDRSYEQYF
CDR3nt: TGTGCCAGCAGCCAAGATCGCTCCTACGAGCAGTACTTC

abundance: NA
d_gene: TRBD1
j_gene: TRBJ2-5
v_gene: TRBV4-3
CDR3aa: CASSQDWDRGETQYF
CDR3nt: TGCGCCAGCAGCCAAGATTGGGACAGGGGCGAGACCCAGTACTTC

abundance: NA
d_gene: TRBD2
j_gene: TRBJ2-4
v_gene: TRBV4-2
CDR3aa: CASSPSGGSNIQYF
CDR3nt: TGTGCCAGCAGCCCATCGGGGGGGAGCAACATTCAGTACTTC

abundance: NA
d_gene: TRBD1
j_gene: TRBJ1-2
v_gene: TRBV6-5
CDR3aa: CASSYGPGGKDYGYTF
CDR3nt: TGTGCCAGCAGTTACGGTCCAGGGGGTAAGGACTATGGCTACACCTTC

abundance: NA
d_gene: TRBD1
j_gene: TRBJ1-2
v_gene: TRBV4-2
CDR3aa: CASSQAEGADYGYTF
CDR3nt: TGTGCCAGCAGCCAAGCTGAGGGGGCGGACTATGGCTACACCTTC

abundance: NA
d_gene: TRBD2
j_gene: TRBJ2-3
v_gene: TRBV3-1
CDR3aa: CASSQDPGLAGGRMYF
CDR3nt: TGTGCCAGCAGCCAGGATCCGGGACTAGCGGGGGGGCGTATGTATTTT

abundance: few
d_gene: TRBD1
j_gene: TRBJ1-2
v_gene: TRBV7-2
CDR3aa: CASRTRQGHYGYTF
CDR3nt: TGTGCCAGCAGGACGCGACAGGGACACTATGGCTACACCTTC

abundance: NA
d_gene: NA
j_gene: TRBJ2-5
v_gene: TRBV20-1
CDR3aa: CSATPTGKETQYF
CDR3nt: TGCAGTGCTACCCCGACAGGCAAAGAGACCCAGTACTTC

abundance: NA
d_gene: NA
j_gene: TRBJ2-5
v_gene: TRBV9
CDR3aa: CASSVWTDQETQYF
CDR3nt: TGTGCCAGCAGCGTCTGGACAGACCAAGAGACCCAGTACTTC

abundance: NA
d_gene: NA
j_gene: TRBJ2-1
v_gene: TRBV6-2/TRBV6-3
CDR3aa: CASSPSLDRQETQFF
CDR3nt: TGTGCCAGCAGTCCCTCCCTGGATAGACAAGAGACCCAGTTCTTC

abundance: few
d_gene: TRBD2
j_gene: TRBJ2-4
v_gene: TRBV5-1
CDR3aa: CASSSSSGGASKNIQYF
CDR3nt: TGCGCCAGCAGCTCCTCTAGCGGGGGGGCCTCCAAAAACATTCAGTACTTC

abundance: NA
d_gene: NA
j_gene: TRBJ1-5
v_gene: TRBV6-1
CDR3aa: CASSEAQYSNQPQHF
CDR3nt: TGTGCCAGCAGTGAAGCCCAATATAGCAATCAGCCCCAGCATTTT

abundance: NA
d_gene: NA
j_gene: TRBJ1-2
v_gene: TRBV7-9
CDR3aa: CASSFETPSGYTF
CDR3nt: TGTGCCAGCAGCTTCGAGACCCCCTCCGGCTACACCTTC

abundance: NA
d_gene: NA
j_gene: TRBJ2-7
v_gene: TRBV21-1
CDR3aa: CASSILTSGYEQYF
CDR3nt: TGTGCCAGCAGCATACTGACTAGCGGGTACGAGCAGTACTTC

abundance: NA
d_gene: TRBD2
j_gene: TRBJ2-1
v_gene: TRBV3-1
CDR3aa: CASSQALSSGGYNEQFF
CDR3nt: TGTGCCAGCAGCCAAGCCTTATCTAGCGGGGGCTACAATGAGCAGTTCTTC

abundance: many
d_gene: NA
j_gene: TRBJ1-2
v_gene: TRBV7-2
CDR3aa: CASSEGQLDYGYTF
CDR3nt: TGTGCCAGCAGCGAAGGACAGTTGGACTATGGCTACACCTTC

abundance: NA
d_gene: NA
j_gene: TRBJ1-4
v_gene: TRBV5-1
CDR3aa: CASSFARDSHEKLFF
CDR3nt: TGCGCTAGCAGCTTTGCCAGGGATTCCCATGAAAAACTGTTTTTT

abundance: few
d_gene: NA
j_gene: TRBJ2-6
v_gene: TRBV10-3
CDR3aa: CATMGSGANVLTF
CDR3nt: TGTGCCACCATGGGTTCTGGGGCCAACGTCCTGACTTTC

abundance: NA
d_gene: TRBD2
j_gene: TRBJ2-5
v_gene: TRBV5-1
CDR3aa: CASRRAGDQETQYF
CDR3nt: TGCGCCAGCAGAAGAGCGGGGGACCAAGAGACCCAGTACTTC

abundance: few
d_gene: NA
j_gene: TRBJ2-6
v_gene: TRBV9
CDR3aa: CASSVGVSGANVLTF
CDR3nt: TGTGCCAGCAGCGTAGGCGTCTCTGGGGCCAACGTCCTGACTTTC

abundance: NA
d_gene: TRBD1
j_gene: TRBJ1-2
v_gene: TRBV7-2
CDR3aa: CASSLDVLRQGHGYTF
CDR3nt: TGTGCCAGCAGCTTAGACGTACTCCGACAGGGGCATGGCTACACCTTC

abundance: few
d_gene: NA
j_gene: TRBJ1-2
v_gene: TRBV27
CDR3aa: CASSLQVGGNYGYTF
CDR3nt: TGTGCCAGCAGTTTACAGGTCGGGGGGAACTATGGCTACACCTTC

abundance: NA
d_gene: NA
j_gene: TRBJ1-5
v_gene: TRBV20-1
CDR3aa: CSASRDNSNQPQHF
CDR3nt: TGCAGTGCTTCCAGAGACAATAGCAATCAGCCCCAGCATTTT

abundance: few
d_gene: TRBD1
j_gene: TRBJ2-6
v_gene: TRBV12-3/TRBV12-4
CDR3aa: CASSFRTGGDSGANVLTF
CDR3nt: TGTGCCAGCAGTTTCCGGACAGGGGGCGACTCTGGGGCCAACGTCCTGACTTTC

abundance: NA
d_gene: NA
j_gene: TRBJ1-4
v_gene: TRBV29-1
CDR3aa: CSVEEGSNEKLFF
CDR3nt: TGCAGCGTTGAAGAAGGGAGCAATGAAAAACTGTTTTTT

abundance: NA
d_gene: NA
j_gene: TRBJ2-7
v_gene: TRBV9
CDR3aa: CASTVSDGPYEQYF
CDR3nt: TGTGCCAGCACGGTCTCGGACGGACCCTACGAGCAGTACTTC